The source of this T cell receptor beta chain is a study of TIL therapy for anti-PD-1-resistant metastatic lung cancer. General study points: Treatment-naive, never-smoker and oncogene-addicted patients were overrepresented in this highly selected cohort.

This was the immunoSEQ v3 assay. Some clones are missing from TCRdb's copy, which holds only in-frame ones; the method was immunoSEQ multiplex PCR. The sample lists about 55,000 clones; roughly four fifths were seen once. In the case of this clone: Its antigen remains unidentified.

Time point defined: pre-treatment sample, taken before nivolumab and TIL therapy. Germline lookup yields CDR1 PRHDT and CDR2 FYEKMQ (reference sequence). The CDR3 has 12 residues. Trimming shortened V by 0 bases and J by 9 bases, and 6 bases separated the two germline ends. The sample was blood, taken at baseline. The receptor was derived from a person between 30 and 80 years old with non-small cell lung cancer. The chain joins TRBV13 to TRBJ2-1; D gene ambiguous. CDR3 nucleotides: TGTGCCAGCAGCTTAGGAGTAGGTGAGCAGTTCTTC. This sequence encodes CASSLGVGEQFF. The whole variable domain, remainder taken from reference TRBV13 and TRBJ2-1, is AAGVIQSPRHLIKEKRETATLKCYPIPRHDTVYWYQQGPGQDPQFLISFYEKMQSDKGSIPDRFSAQQFSDYHSELNMSSLELGDSALYFCASSLGVGEQFFGPGTRLTVL.